Reported below is one TCR beta chain. As yet, its antigen is unknown. Premalignant or tumor cells were enriched by macro-dissection after pathologic assessment. The sample comes from a study of immune evolution from preneoplasia to lung adenocarcinoma. Overall study: HLA loss of heterozygosity: about 7% AIS, about 15% MIA, around 33% ADC, none AAH.

Sequencing used immunoSEQ multiplex PCR; TCRdb keeps in-frame clones, though not all of them. The table includes around 11,000 clones, 75% to 90% detected once. General study results and limits: Compared with EGFR-mutant or double wild-type lesions, KRAS-mutant nodules were more clonal.

The CDR3 spans 16 residues. Unmatched junction bases numbered 6, after V lost 4 bases and J lost 0 bases. Germline V CDR1 and CDR2: MGHRA, YSYEKL. Source material: FFPE invasive lung adenocarcinoma tissue. The sequence was collected from a person in their 70s with invasive lung adenocarcinoma. The V call is TRBV4-1, the J call TRBJ1-1; TRBD1 matches 9 bases. The CDR3 spells CASSRAGTGMNTEAFF. The CDR3 nucleotides read TGCGCCAGCAGCCGGGCCGGGACAGGGATGAACACTGAAGCTTTCTTT.